This is a list of T cell receptor beta chains from one sample in a study of cytomegalovirus exposure and HLA in healthy donors. The protocol was immunoSEQ multiplex PCR, while the TCRdb copy is restricted to in-frame clones and leaves out a portion. The sample lists around 130,000 clones, 60% to 85% seen once, with around 1.9% in the top ten. Material for sequencing was PBMCs. The source of these receptors is a woman aged 40 to 55 in good health and CMV-seronegative. Each CDR3 is given with its conserved first and last residue. D genes are given only for firm matches. A row's size may be missing; if present it is once, few, many or a size class.

j_call | cdr3_length | d_call | clone_size | v_call | cdr3_aa | cdr3_nt
TRBJ1-1 | 14 | NA | NA | TRBV5-6 | CASSFPLQGTEAFF | TGTGCCAGCAGCTTCCCCCTGCAGGGCACTGAAGCTTTCTTT
TRBJ2-3 | 15 | NA | NA | TRBV6-5 | CASSYSLINTDTQYF | TGTGCCAGCAGTTACTCCCTAATTAACACAGATACGCAGTATTTT
TRBJ1-4 | 14 | NA | once | TRBV7-9 | CSSSLGGGNEKLFF | TGTTCCAGCAGCTTAGGGGGGGGTAATGAAAAACTGTTTTTT
TRBJ2-2 | 18 | NA | NA | TRBV23-1 | CASSQLRQDLQNTGELFF | TGCGCCAGCAGTCAACTAAGACAGGACCTACAGAACACCGGGGAGCTGTTTTTT
TRBJ2-1 | 14 | TRBD1 | NA | TRBV5-1 | CASRDQGAYNEQFF | TGCGCCAGCAGAGACCAGGGGGCCTACAATGAGCAGTTCTTC
TRBJ1-1 | 14 | TRBD1 | NA | TRBV9 | CASSVAGQGTEAFF | TGTGCCAGCAGCGTAGCTGGACAGGGGACTGAAGCTTTCTTT
TRBJ1-6 | 12 | NA | NA | TRBV28 | CATTSGNSPLHF | TGTGCCACCACCTCAGGGAATTCACCCCTCCACTTT
TRBJ2-1 | 16 | NA | NA | TRBV4-2 | CASRLSLAGPYNEQFF | TGTGCCAGCAGGTTAAGTTTGGCGGGCCCCTACAATGAGCAGTTCTTC
TRBJ2-2 | 12 | NA | NA | TRBV30 | CAWLKGAGELFF | TGTGCCTGGCTAAAGGGAGCCGGGGAGCTGTTTTTT
TRBJ2-1 | 13 | NA | few | TRBV11-3 | CASSLEVGAEQFF | TGTGCCAGCAGCTTAGAGGTAGGGGCTGAGCAGTTCTTC
TRBJ2-3 | 16 | NA | NA | TRBV7-3 | CASSPRRSSEGDTQYF | TGTGCCAGCAGCCCTCGAAGGAGTAGTGAGGGAGATACGCAGTATTTT
TRBJ2-6 | 13 | NA | few | TRBV18 | CASSPSGANGLTF | TGTGCCAGCTCACCCTCTGGGGCCAACGGCCTGACTTTC
TRBJ2-7 | 14 | TRBD2 | NA | TRBV28 | CASSSSGGNYEQYF | TGTGCCAGCAGTTCCTCGGGGGGTAATTACGAGCAGTACTTC
TRBJ2-3 | 17 | TRBD2 | few | TRBV7-2 | CASSLDPQRGGWGTQYF | TGTGCCAGCAGCTTAGACCCCCAGCGGGGGGGTTGGGGTACGCAGTATTTT
TRBJ2-7 | 16 | TRBD2 | NA | TRBV18 | CASSVRGGRSSYEQYF | TGTGCCAGCTCAGTCCGTGGCGGGAGGAGCTCCTACGAGCAGTACTTC
TRBJ1-3 | 17 | NA | NA | TRBV7-8 | CASSLVGARTSGNTIYF | TGTGCCAGCAGCTTAGTAGGGGCGAGGACCTCTGGAAACACCATATATTTT
TRBJ2-3 | 19 | NA | NA | TRBV21-1 | CASSKREHRGLLPTDTQYF | TGTGCCAGCAGCAAAAGGGAGCACCGGGGACTTCTTCCCACAGATACGCAGTATTTT
TRBJ1-4 | 15 | NA | NA | TRBV28 | CASSPPRAGVEKLFF | TGTGCCAGCAGTCCACCCCGGGCGGGCGTTGAAAAACTGTTTTTT
TRBJ1-1 | 13 | NA | NA | TRBV27 | CASKVRDGTEAFF | TGTGCCAGCAAGGTCAGGGATGGGACTGAAGCTTTCTTT
TRBJ1-1 | 15 | TRBD1 | NA | TRBV5-4 | CASSPQGARNTEAFF | TGTGCCAGCAGTCCTCAGGGGGCGAGGAACACTGAAGCTTTCTTT
TRBJ2-1 | 16 | TRBD1 | NA | TRBV29-1 | CSVEDRGGWLDNEQFF | TGCAGCGTTGAAGATCGAGGGGGCTGGCTCGACAATGAGCAGTTCTTC
TRBJ2-1 | 16 | TRBD1 | NA | TRBV5-6 | CASSLVGQGAQNEQFF | TGTGCCAGCAGCTTGGTAGGCCAGGGGGCACAGAATGAGCAGTTCTTC
TRBJ1-1 | 15 | NA | NA | TRBV29-1 | CSVTYDSRMNTEAFF | TGCAGCGTTACTTATGACAGCCGCATGAACACTGAAGCTTTCTTT
TRBJ2-2 | 16 | NA | NA | TRBV7-9 | CASSPAGQKRTGELFF | TGTGCCAGCAGCCCAGCCGGACAGAAGAGGACCGGGGAGCTGTTTTTT
TRBJ2-1 | 17 | NA | NA | TRBV6-1 | CASSEVWRGRLGNEQFF | TGTGCCAGCAGTGAAGTTTGGAGGGGGCGCTTGGGCAATGAGCAGTTCTTC
TRBJ2-1 | 16 | TRBD2 | once | TRBV7-2 | CASSARLAGGPDEQFF | TGTGCCAGCAGCGCCAGACTAGCGGGAGGGCCTGATGAGCAGTTCTTC
TRBJ2-7 | 15 | TRBD2 | NA | TRBV7-6 | CASSHRAGGSYEQYF | TGTGCCAGCAGCCACCGAGCGGGGGGCTCCTACGAGCAGTACTTC
TRBJ1-2 | 14 | TRBD1 | NA | TRBV7-2 | CASRGQVTDYGYTF | TGTGCCAGCAGGGGACAGGTTACGGACTATGGCTACACCTTC
TRBJ1-2 | 13 | TRBD1 | few | TRBV6-1 | CASTAGGPYGYTF | TGTGCCAGCACGGCAGGGGGTCCCTATGGCTACACCTTC
TRBJ1-4 | 14 | NA | few | TRBV7-9 | CASTTAGAGEKLFF | TGTGCCAGCACAACAGCGGGGGCTGGGGAAAAACTGTTTTTT
TRBJ2-7 | 13 | TRBD1 | once | TRBV7-7 | CASSRDRGYEQYF | TGTGCCAGCAGCCGAGACAGGGGTTACGAGCAGTACTTC
TRBJ2-7 | 13 | TRBD2 | NA | TRBV2 | CASSEVSGGGQYF | TGTGCCAGCAGTGAAGTTAGCGGGGGAGGGCAGTACTTC
TRBJ1-4 | 14 | NA | NA | TRBV6-5 | CASSSTATNEKLFF | TGTGCCAGCAGTTCGACAGCGACGAATGAAAAACTGTTTTTT
TRBJ1-2 | 13 | NA | NA | TRBV10-3 | CAIKTSGGYGYTF | TGTGCCATCAAGACGTCCGGAGGCTATGGCTACACCTTC
TRBJ1-5 | 12 | NA | few | TRBV30 | CAWITPAGLSHF | TGTGCCTGGATTACCCCGGCGGGGCTCAGTCATTTT
TRBJ2-3 | 16 | NA | NA | TRBV28 | CASSRRGGDSWDTQYF | TGTGCCAGCAGTCGCCGCGGTGGGGACTCCTGGGATACGCAGTATTTT
TRBJ2-1 | 13 | TRBD2 | once | TRBV15 | CATSRGERDLKFF | TGTGCCACCAGCAGAGGGGAGCGGGATCTCAAGTTCTTC
TRBJ2-7 | 16 | TRBD2 | once | TRBV9 | CASSRTQTSGGYEQYF | TGTGCCAGCTCTCGAACCCAGACTAGCGGGGGCTACGAGCAGTACTTC
TRBJ2-3 | 14 | TRBD1 | NA | TRBV30 | CAWSEAGGFDTQYF | TGTGCCTGGAGTGAGGCAGGGGGTTTCGATACGCAGTATTTT
TRBJ1-5 | 15 | TRBD1 | NA | TRBV10-3 | CAISESGQGAQPQHF | TGTGCCATCAGTGAGTCGGGACAGGGGGCGCAGCCCCAGCATTTT